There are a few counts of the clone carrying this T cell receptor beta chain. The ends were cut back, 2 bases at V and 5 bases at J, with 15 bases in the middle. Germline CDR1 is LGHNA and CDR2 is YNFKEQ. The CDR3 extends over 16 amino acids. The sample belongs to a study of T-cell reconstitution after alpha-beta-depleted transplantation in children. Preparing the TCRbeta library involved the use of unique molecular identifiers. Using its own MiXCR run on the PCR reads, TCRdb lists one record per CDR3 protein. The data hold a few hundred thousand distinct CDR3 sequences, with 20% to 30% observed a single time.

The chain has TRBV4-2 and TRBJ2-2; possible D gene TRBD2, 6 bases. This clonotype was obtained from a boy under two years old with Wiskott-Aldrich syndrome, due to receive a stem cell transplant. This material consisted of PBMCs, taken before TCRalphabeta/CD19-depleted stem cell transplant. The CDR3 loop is CASSQKGGIGTGELFF. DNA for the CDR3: TGTGCCAGCAGCCAAAAGGGCGGGATAGGGACCGGGGAGCTGTTTTTT.